Presented here are 9 T cell receptor beta chains from one specimen sequenced in a study of shared clonotypes between healthy human individuals. Naivety among CD8 cells was defined by CD45RO negativity and positive CCR7 selection, thereby excluding terminally differentiated effector memory CD45RA+ cells. The data were produced by immunoSEQ multiplex PCR, yet TCRdb's version contains in-frame clones alone and is incomplete. The sample includes hundreds of thousands of clones, about 95% seen only once; the top ten take around 0.1%. The sample comprised naive CD8+ T cells sorted from blood. All receptors come from a woman in her twenties or thirties in good health.

The V gene is TRBV28, the J gene TRBJ1-1, with D perhaps matching TRBD1 (5 bases). V was clipped by 11 bases and J by 1 base, with 14 bases between them. This CDR3 has 13 residues. The germline V gene has CDR1 MDHEN and CDR2 SYDVKM. The CDR3 sequence is CASDRGENTEAFF. The CDR3 region has the DNA TGTGCCTCCGACCGAGGGGAGAACACTGAAGCTTTCTTT.

In this sample, this clone turned up once. V usage is TRBV27 and J usage is TRBJ2-7, with 12 bases lining up with TRBD2. Unmatched junction bases numbered 6, after V lost 10 bases and J lost 5 bases. CDR1 and CDR2 from the germline V gene are MNHEY and SMNVEV (reference sequence). CDR3 length equals 13 residues. CDR3 in amino acids: CAILAGGPHEQYF. CDR3 DNA sequence: TGTGCCATCCTAGCGGGAGGGCCCCACGAGCAGTACTTC.

This sequence joins TRBV5-8 and TRBJ2-1, with TRBD2 identical over 11 bases. Trimming removed 0 bases from V and 12 bases from J; junction bases left unmatched: 5. Germline-derived CDR1 and CDR2 are SGHTS and YDEGEE. CDR3 size: 14 residues. The CDR3: CASSLGGLAASQFF. CDR3 sequence (DNA): TGTGCCAGCAGCTTGGGGGGACTAGCGGCCTCGCAGTTCTTC. Supplemented by reference TRBV5-8 and TRBJ2-1, the full variable domain reads EAGVTQSPTHLIKTRGQQATLRCSPISGHTSVYWYQQALGLGLQFLLWYDEGEERNRGNFPPRFSGRQFPNYSSELNVNALELEDSALYLCASSLGGLAASQFFGPGTRLTVL.

The V call is TRBV6-1, the J call TRBJ2-7; weak D call: TRBD1 (5 bases). The germline V and J ends were trimmed by 4 bases and 3 bases, with 10 bases remaining between them. Germline lookup yields CDR1 MNHNS and CDR2 SASEGT. This CDR3 has 13 residues. Here the CDR3 reads CASSVGHLYEQYF. The CDR3 DNA is TGTGCCAGCAGTGTCGGACACCTCTACGAGCAGTACTTC.

This clone occurred once. The chain combines TRBV2 with TRBJ2-3; 8 bases align to TRBD2. V was pared by 3 bases and J by 4 bases, with 9 bases of the junction left unmatched. The CDR3 has 16 residues. CDR1 is SNHLY and CDR2 is FYNNEI in the germline V gene. CDR3 nucleotides: TGTGCCAGCAGTGATGGTGGCGGGAGGTTCGCAGATACGCAGTATTTT. Residues: CASSDGGGRFADTQYF.

This clone came up once. V gene TRBV6-1 combines with J gene TRBJ2-7, with unresolved D. The V and J ends lost 6 bases and 1 base respectively, with 10 bases between them. Germline CDR1 MNHNS, CDR2 SASEGT. This CDR3 spans 13 amino acids. CDR3 nucleotides: TGTGCCAGCAGGGGCTTAGGGTCCTACGAGCAGTACTTC. Translated, it gives CASRGLGSYEQYF.

This clone came up once. The V call is TRBV27, the J call TRBJ1-3; D uncertain. Germline loops: CDR1 MNHEY, CDR2 SMNVEV (reference sequence). Trimming removed 5 bases from V and 2 bases from J, with 10 bases in between. This CDR3 region has 14 residues. The CDR3 DNA reads TGTGCCAGCAGTCCCTACGGGGCTGGAAACACCATATATTTT. Its protein is CASSPYGAGNTIYF.

The genes are TRBV27 and TRBJ2-2, with TRBD1 as a possible D gene (6 bases). The CDR3 covers 13 residues. V was clipped by 5 bases and J by 6 bases, with 10 bases between them. The germline gives CDR1 MNHEY, CDR2 SMNVEV (reference sequence). The CDR3 protein is CASSQRQAGELFF. CDR3 sequence (DNA): TGTGCCAGCAGTCAACGACAGGCCGGGGAGCTGTTTTTT.

The gene calls are TRBV27 and TRBJ2-7; D gene unclear. This CDR3 has 13 residues. V was shortened by 3 bases and J by 1 base, with 7 bases between the two germline ends. Germline V lookup: CDR1 MNHEY, CDR2 SMNVEV (reference sequence). CDR3 sequence reads: CASSFGHSYEQYF. The CDR3 DNA sequence: TGTGCCAGCAGTTTTGGCCATTCCTACGAGCAGTACTTC.